The sequence of this TCR beta chain was determined in a study of blood T cell repertoires in COVID-19. Across the whole study: Samples taken during acute and convalescent COVID-19 were collected in the United States, Italy and Spain. PBMCs, B-cell-depleted T cells, or T cells provided the cDNA or gDNA that made up the material.

Trimming stripped 3 bases from V and 2 bases from J, with 13 bases between. This CDR3 region has 16 residues. The germline V gene has CDR1 MGHRA and CDR2 YSYEKL. Clones were read by immunoSEQ multiplex PCR, and TCRdb kept only the in-frame ones, dropping some. Of 150,000 to 200,000 clones listed, approximately 80% are singletons. Sequenced material: peripheral blood. This sequence originates from a middle-aged woman with COVID-19, enrolled during active disease. V usage is TRBV4-1 and J usage is TRBJ2-2; D might be TRBD2 (5 bases). In nucleotides, the CDR3 is TGCGCCAGCAGCCACCCTGGACGGGAAAACACCGGGGAGCTGTTTTTT. It codes for CASSHPGRENTGELFF.